This TCR beta chain was documented in a study of blood T cell repertoires in COVID-19. V was shortened by 0 bases and J by 1 base, with 11 bases between the two germline ends. Germline V CDR1 and CDR2: SGDLS, YYNGEE. The CDR3 spans 15 residues. The age range of participants was about 18 to 89 years, with residence in about two dozen US areas. Cohort 3 donors counted as recovered after two negative PCRs, clearance, or resolved symptoms. In the original analysis: Estimation of nucleated cell counts was performed using reference gene primer amplification. Here immunoSEQ multiplex PCR was the method, and the copy in TCRdb shows in-frame clones only, minus some. V and J calls and clone size are as listed in that table; D and trimming were resolved from the DNA. Of approximately 350,000 clones listed, approximately 90% were seen once; the top ten hold less than 1.2%.

This TCR was recovered from a man younger than 35 who had recovered from COVID-19. The specimen sequenced was PBMCs or T cells enriched from blood (not recorded which). The V gene is TRBV9, the J gene TRBJ2-7, with D maybe TRBD2 (5 bases). The DNA for the CDR3 is TGTGCCAGCAGCGTAGCTACGGGGAAATCCTACGAGCAGTACTTC. This encodes CASSVATGKSYEQYF.